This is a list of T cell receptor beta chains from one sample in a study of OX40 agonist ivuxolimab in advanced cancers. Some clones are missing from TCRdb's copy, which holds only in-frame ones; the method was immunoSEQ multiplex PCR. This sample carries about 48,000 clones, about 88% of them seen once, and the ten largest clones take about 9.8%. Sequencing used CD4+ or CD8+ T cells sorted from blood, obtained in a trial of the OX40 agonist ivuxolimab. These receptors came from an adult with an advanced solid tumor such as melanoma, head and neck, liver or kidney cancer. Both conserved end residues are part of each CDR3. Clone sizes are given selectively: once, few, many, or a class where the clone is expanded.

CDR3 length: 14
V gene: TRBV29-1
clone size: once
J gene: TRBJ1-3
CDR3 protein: CSVWDRGAGNTIYF

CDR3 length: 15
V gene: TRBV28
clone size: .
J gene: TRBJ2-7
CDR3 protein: CASRNLGLENYEQYF

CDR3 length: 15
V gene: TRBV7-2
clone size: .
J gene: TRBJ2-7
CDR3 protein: CASSLDRAVAYEQYF

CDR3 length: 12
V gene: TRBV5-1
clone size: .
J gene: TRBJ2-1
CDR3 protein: CASSLDRGEQFF

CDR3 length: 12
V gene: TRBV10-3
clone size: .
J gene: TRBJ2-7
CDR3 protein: CAISRQGGEQYF

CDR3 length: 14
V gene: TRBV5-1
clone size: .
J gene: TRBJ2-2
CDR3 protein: CASSPRTGLRELFF

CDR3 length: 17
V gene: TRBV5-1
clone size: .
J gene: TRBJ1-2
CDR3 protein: CASSLGGVRFPVYGYTF

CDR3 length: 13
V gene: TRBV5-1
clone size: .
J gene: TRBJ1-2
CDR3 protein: CASSLGSNYGYTF

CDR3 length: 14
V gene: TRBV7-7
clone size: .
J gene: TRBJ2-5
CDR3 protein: CASSPGLAEETQYF

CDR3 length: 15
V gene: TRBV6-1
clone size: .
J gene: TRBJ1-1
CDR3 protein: CASSEAVGWALGAFF

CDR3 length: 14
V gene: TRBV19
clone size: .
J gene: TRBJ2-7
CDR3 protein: CASSPKTSRYEQYF

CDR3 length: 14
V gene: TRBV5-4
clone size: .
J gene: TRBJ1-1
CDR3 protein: CASSPTGGDTEAFF

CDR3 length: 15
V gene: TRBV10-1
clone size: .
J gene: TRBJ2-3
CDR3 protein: CASSGSGQGTDTQYF

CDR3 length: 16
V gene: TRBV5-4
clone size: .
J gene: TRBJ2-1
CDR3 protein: CASSSRGGLAGVEQFF

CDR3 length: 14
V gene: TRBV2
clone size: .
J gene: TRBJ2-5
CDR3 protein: CASSGGTNQETQYF

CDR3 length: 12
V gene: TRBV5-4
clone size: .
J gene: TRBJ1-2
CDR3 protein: CATQVGEAGYTF

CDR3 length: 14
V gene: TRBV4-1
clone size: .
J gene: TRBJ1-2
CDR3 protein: CASSQDTVRNGYTF

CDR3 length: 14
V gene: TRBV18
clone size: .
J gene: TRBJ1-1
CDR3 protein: CASSLDSMNTEAFF

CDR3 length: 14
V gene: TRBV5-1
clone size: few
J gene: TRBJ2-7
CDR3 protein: CASSLGYSGDKQYF

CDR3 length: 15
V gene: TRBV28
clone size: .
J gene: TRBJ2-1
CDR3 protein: CASTPTSGTHNEQFF

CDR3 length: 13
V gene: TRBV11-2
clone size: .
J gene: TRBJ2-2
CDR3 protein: CASSLDGPGELFF

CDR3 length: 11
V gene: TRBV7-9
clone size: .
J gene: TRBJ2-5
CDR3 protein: CASTRAETQYF

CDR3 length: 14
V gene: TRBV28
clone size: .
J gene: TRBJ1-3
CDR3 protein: CASSLGQGRSTIYF

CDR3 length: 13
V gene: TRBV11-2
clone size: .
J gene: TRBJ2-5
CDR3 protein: CASSLEAQGAQYF

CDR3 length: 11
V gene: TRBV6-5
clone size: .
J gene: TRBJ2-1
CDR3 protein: CASTVGGEQFF

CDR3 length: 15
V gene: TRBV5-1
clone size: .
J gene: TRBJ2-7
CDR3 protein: CASSPASGASYEQYF

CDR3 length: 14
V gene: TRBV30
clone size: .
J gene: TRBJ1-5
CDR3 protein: CAWSGGGSSQPQHF

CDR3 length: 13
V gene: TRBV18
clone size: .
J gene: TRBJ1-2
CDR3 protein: CASSQPRSYGYTF

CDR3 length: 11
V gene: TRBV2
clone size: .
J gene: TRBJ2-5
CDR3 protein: CASSVAETQYF

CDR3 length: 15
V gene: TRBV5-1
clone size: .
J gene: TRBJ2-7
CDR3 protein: CASSLLLGQVYEQYF

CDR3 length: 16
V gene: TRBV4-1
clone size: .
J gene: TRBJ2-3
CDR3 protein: CASSQERTVSTDTQYF

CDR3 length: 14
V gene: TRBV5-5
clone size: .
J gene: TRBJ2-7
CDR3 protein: CASSPLAGGNEQYF

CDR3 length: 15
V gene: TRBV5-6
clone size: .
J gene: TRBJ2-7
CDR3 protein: CASSWRVAGVYEQYF

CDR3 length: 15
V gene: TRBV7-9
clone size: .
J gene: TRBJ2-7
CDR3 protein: CASSLGSSGSGEQYF

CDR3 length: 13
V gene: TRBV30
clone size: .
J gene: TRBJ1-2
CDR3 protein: CAWSGTENYGYTF

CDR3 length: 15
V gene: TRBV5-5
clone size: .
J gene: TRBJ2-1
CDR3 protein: CASSRNAVPYNEQFF

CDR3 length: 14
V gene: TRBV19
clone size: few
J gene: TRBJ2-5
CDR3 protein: CASSRRRDGETQYF

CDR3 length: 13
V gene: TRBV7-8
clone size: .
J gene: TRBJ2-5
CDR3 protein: CASSLDHQETQYF

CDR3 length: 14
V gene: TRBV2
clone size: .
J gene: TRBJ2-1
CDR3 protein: CASSGLADYNEQFF

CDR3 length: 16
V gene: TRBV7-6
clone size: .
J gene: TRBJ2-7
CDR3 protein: CASSSGLAHEGYEQYF

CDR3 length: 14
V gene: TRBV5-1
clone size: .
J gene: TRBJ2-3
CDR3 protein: CASSTWSYTDTQYF

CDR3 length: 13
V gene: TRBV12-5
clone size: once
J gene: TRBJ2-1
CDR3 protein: CASGASANNEQFF

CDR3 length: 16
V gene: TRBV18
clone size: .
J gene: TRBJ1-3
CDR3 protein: CASSPDRGLSGNTIYF

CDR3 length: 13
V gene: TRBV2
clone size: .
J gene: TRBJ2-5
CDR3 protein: CASRAGLQETQYF

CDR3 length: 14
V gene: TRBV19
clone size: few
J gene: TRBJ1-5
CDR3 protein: CASKRTESNQPQHF

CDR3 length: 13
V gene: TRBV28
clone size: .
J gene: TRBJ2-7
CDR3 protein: CASILGYTYEQYF

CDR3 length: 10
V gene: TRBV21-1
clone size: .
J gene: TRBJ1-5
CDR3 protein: CASSNQPQHF

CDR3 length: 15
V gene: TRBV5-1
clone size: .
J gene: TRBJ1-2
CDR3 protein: CASSLEAGNPYGYTF

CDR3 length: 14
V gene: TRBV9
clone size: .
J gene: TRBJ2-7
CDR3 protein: CASSVGGTTYEQYF

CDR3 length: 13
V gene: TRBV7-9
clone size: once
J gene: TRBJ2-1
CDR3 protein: CASSLEPTYQQFF

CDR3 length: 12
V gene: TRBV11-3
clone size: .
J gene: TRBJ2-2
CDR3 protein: CASSLSSGELFF

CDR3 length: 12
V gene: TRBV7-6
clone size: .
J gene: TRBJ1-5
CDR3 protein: CASSILNQPQHF

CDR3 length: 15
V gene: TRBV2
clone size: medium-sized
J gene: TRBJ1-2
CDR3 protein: CASSEAGGAGYGYTF

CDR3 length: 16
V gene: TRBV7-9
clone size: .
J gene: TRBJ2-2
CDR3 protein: CASAPAGQVNTGELFF

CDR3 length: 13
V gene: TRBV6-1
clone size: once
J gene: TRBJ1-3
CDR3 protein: CASMGQGGNTIYF

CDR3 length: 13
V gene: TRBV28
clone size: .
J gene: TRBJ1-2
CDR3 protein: CAIRTDRTIGYTF

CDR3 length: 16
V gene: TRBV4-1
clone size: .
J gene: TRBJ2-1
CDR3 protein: CASSRPGGGSYNEQFF

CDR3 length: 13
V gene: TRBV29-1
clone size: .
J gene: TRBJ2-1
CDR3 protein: CSAHRGLAHEQFF

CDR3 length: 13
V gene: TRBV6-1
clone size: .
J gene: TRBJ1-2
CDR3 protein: CASSETGDYGYTF